Listed below are T cell receptor beta chains from one sample, sequenced in a study of Ad26.COV2.S vaccination and SARS-CoV-2 variants. Profiling relied on immunoSEQ multiplex PCR, and the TCRdb table lists in-frame clones only, not all of them. Of about 480,000 clones listed, 87% are singletons. The sample in question was peripheral blood, obtained in a trial of Ad26.COV2.S vaccine versus placebo. The receptors come from a person between 18 and 65 years old who received the Ad26.COV2.S COVID-19 vaccine or a placebo. The CDR3 runs from the conserved cysteine through the conserved F or W. A D gene is named only where the DNA matches it firmly. Clone size is stated in some rows and not others, as once, few, many or a class when expanded.

j_call	d_call	v_call	clone_size	cdr3_nt	cdr3_aa
TRBJ1-1	-	TRBV19	-	TGTGCCAGTCGGACAATTGACAACACTGAAGCTTTCTTT	CASRTIDNTEAFF
TRBJ1-5	-	TRBV18	-	TGTGCCAGCTCACCCGGACAGAATCAGCCCCAGCATTTT	CASSPGQNQPQHF
TRBJ2-1	-	TRBV7-2	once	TGTGCCAGCAGCCCGCGAAACCCCTCGGACAATGAGCAGTTCTTC	CASSPRNPSDNEQFF
TRBJ2-5	-	TRBV12-5	-	TGTGCTAGTGGTTTCGGTGTGGGGGAGACCCAGTACTTC	CASGFGVGETQYF
TRBJ2-3	TRBD2	TRBV28	-	TGTGCCAGCAGTTCAGTCAGGACTAGCGGTACCAGGGATACGCAGTATTTT	CASSSVRTSGTRDTQYF
TRBJ2-1	TRBD2	TRBV3-1/TRBV3-2	-	TGTGCCAGCATCTCGACTAGCGGGAGTAATGAGCAGTTCTTC	CASISTSGSNEQFF
TRBJ2-2	TRBD2	TRBV19	-	TGTGCCAGTAGTATCCGGGTCCTCAGTAGCGGGGGCATCGGGGAGCTGTTTTTT	CASSIRVLSSGGIGELFF
TRBJ2-1	-	TRBV28	-	TGTGCCAGCAGTTTGGCTAGCCCCTACAATGAGCAGTTCTTC	CASSLASPYNEQFF
TRBJ2-7	TRBD1	TRBV19	-	TGTGCCAGTAGTATAGGGTCCGGGACAGGGGCCGAGCAGTACTTC	CASSIGSGTGAEQYF
TRBJ2-7	-	TRBV5-1	few	TGCGCCAGCACCCCCCCCGGATCGGGACCTTTCTCCTACGAGCAGTACTTC	CASTPPGSGPFSYEQYF
TRBJ1-2	TRBD1	TRBV9	few	TGTGCCAGCAGCCGGACCCGGGACAGGTGGAGTTATGGTGGCTACACCTTC	CASSRTRDRWSYGGYTF
TRBJ2-1	TRBD1	TRBV10-3	-	TGTGCCATCAGTGAGCAGGGGGCTTCCTACAATGAGCAGTTCTTC	CAISEQGASYNEQFF
TRBJ2-3	-	TRBV2	-	TGTGCCAGCAGGGGGTCGGGAATGGGAGATACGCAGTATTTT	CASRGSGMGDTQYF
TRBJ1-5	-	TRBV6-5	-	TGTGCCAGCAGGGCGTCAGGGACTAGCAATCAGCCCCAGCATTTT	CASRASGTSNQPQHF
TRBJ2-2	-	TRBV19	once	TGTGCCAGTAGTACGGGGGACGTTACCGGGGAGCTGTTTTTT	CASSTGDVTGELFF
TRBJ1-3	-	TRBV4-1	-	TGCGCCAGCAGCCAACCCAGGAGCTCTGGAAACACCATATATTTT	CASSQPRSSGNTIYF
TRBJ1-2	-	TRBV6-1	few	TGTGCCAGCAGTGAAGCACGAAGTCATGGCTACACCTTC	CASSEARSHGYTF
TRBJ1-3	-	TRBV19	-	TGTGCCAGTAGTGTTGACACAGGACATGTCTCTGGAAACACCATATATTTT	CASSVDTGHVSGNTIYF
TRBJ2-2	TRBD1	TRBV7-2	-	TGTGCCAGCAGCCACGTAACAGGGGCCGGGGAGCTGTTTTTT	CASSHVTGAGELFF
TRBJ1-5	-	TRBV19	-	TGTGCCAGTAGGTTGGGCTGGGGCTTGGGAGGGCTGAATCAGCCCCAGCATTTT	CASRLGWGLGGLNQPQHF
TRBJ1-3	-	TRBV9	once	TGTGCCAGCAGCGAGGTGGGAAACACCATATATTTT	CASSEVGNTIYF
TRBJ2-1	TRBD2	TRBV4-3	-	TGCGCCAGCAGCCAAGACACTAGCGGGTTTTCATCCTACAATGAGCAGTTCTTC	CASSQDTSGFSSYNEQFF
TRBJ2-1	-	TRBV11-1	-	TGTGCCAGCAGCTTACGGCAGGGAGTTGTGGAGCAGTTCTTC	CASSLRQGVVEQFF
TRBJ1-2	-	TRBV6-1	-	TGTGCCAGCAGTGAAATCGATGAGACGGTCTTTGGCTACACCTTC	CASSEIDETVFGYTF
TRBJ2-2	TRBD1	TRBV9	-	TGTGCCAGCAGGGAGGACAGGACGAACACCGGGGAGCTGTTTTTT	CASREDRTNTGELFF
TRBJ2-7	TRBD2	TRBV28	few	TGTGCCAGCAGGACAACTAGCGGCGCCTACGAGCAGTACTTC	CASRTTSGAYEQYF
TRBJ1-4	-	TRBV30	-	TGTGCCTGGAGTGTAGATTGGGGGGCCGCAACTAATGAAAAACTGTTTTTT	CAWSVDWGAATNEKLFF
TRBJ1-6	TRBD1	TRBV5-1	-	TGCGCCAGCAGGCTAGACCCCGGGACAGTGAATTCACCCCTCCACTTT	CASRLDPGTVNSPLHF
TRBJ2-7	TRBD1	TRBV5-1	-	TGCGCCAGCAGCTCGCGGACAGGGCATTCCTACGAGCAGTACTTC	CASSSRTGHSYEQYF
TRBJ1-3	-	TRBV6-5	-	TGTGCCATAGATCGCGGGAGCTCTGGAAACACCATATATTTT	CAIDRGSSGNTIYF
TRBJ1-2	-	TRBV6-5	once	TGTGCCAGCAGTAAGGGCCTCATCTATGGCTACACCTTC	CASSKGLIYGYTF
TRBJ1-5	-	TRBV10-1	-	TGCGCCAGCTGGAGCACCGGGGCCTTCAATCAGCCCCAGCATTTT	CASWSTGAFNQPQHF
TRBJ2-7	TRBD2	TRBV18	once	TGTGCCACCCGGGACGGGAGGGCCCCCCAGGTGCAGTACTTC	CATRDGRAPQVQYF
TRBJ1-1	TRBD1	TRBV5-1	-	TGCGCCAGCAGCTTGGAAGGACAGGGAGCTTTCTTT	CASSLEGQGAFF
TRBJ2-5	-	TRBV5-1	-	TGCGCCAGCAGGCAGGATGGTGGGCGCGAAGAGACCCAGTACTTC	CASRQDGGREETQYF
TRBJ2-2	TRBD1	TRBV9	-	TGTGCCAGCAGCGGCCGACAGGGGCACGTTAGACTGTTTTTT	CASSGRQGHVRLFF
TRBJ2-1	-	TRBV19	-	TGTGCCAGTAGAACGTCAGGCGCCACCTACAATGAGCAGTTCTTC	CASRTSGATYNEQFF